What follows are 21 T cell receptor beta chains derived from one specimen sequenced in a study of cytomegalovirus exposure and HLA in healthy donors. Primers included in the PCR were 60 Vbeta and 13 Jbeta primers. Assay used: immunoSEQ multiplex PCR; TCRdb lists only in-frame clones, some missing. The sample includes about 120,000 clones, 74% of them seen just once. The sample consisted of PBMCs. The receptor set was obtained from a man aged 40-49 years in good health and CMV-seropositive.

The V call is TRBV19, the J call TRBJ2-7; 8 nucleotides match TRBD1. Germline loops: CDR1 LNHDA, CDR2 SQIVND (reference sequence). CDR3 length equals 14 residues. J gave up 3 bases and V 6 bases, and 7 bases lay outside the gene matches. Written as DNA, the CDR3 is TGTGCCAGTAGGGGGACAGGTCCTTTCTACGAGCAGTACTTC. Translated: CASRGTGPFYEQYF.

J is TRBJ2-2 and V is TRBV5-1; D remains unclear. The V gene's germline CDR1 is SGHRS and CDR2 YFSETQ. This CDR3 contains 15 residues. V shed 4 bases and J shed 2 bases, with 12 bases lying between them. CDR3 coding DNA: TGCGCCAGCAGCCTGTCGATAGTCAACACCGGGGAGCTGTTTTTT. Translated: CASSLSIVNTGELFF.

This clone was detected once. This chain joins TRBV19 and TRBJ2-6; the D gene is possibly TRBD2 (6 bases). Trimming cost V 5 bases and J 7 bases, with 15 bases left between them. CDR3 length: 15 residues. The germline gives CDR1 LNHDA, CDR2 SQIVND (reference sequence). Here the CDR3 DNA reads TGTGCCAGTAGTGAATGGAGGGCGCAAGCCAACGTCCTGACTTTC. It translates to CASSEWRAQANVLTF.

This chain connects TRBV18 to TRBJ1-1; D gene uncertain. CDR3 length equals 15 residues. Germline-derived CDR1 and CDR2 are KGHSH and LQKENI. Trimming cost V 2 bases and J 4 bases, with 14 bases left between them. CDR3 protein: CASSPNMGSGTEAFF. The CDR3, as DNA: TGTGCCAGCTCACCAAACATGGGCTCTGGCACTGAAGCTTTCTTT.

The genes are TRBV6-6 and TRBJ1-5; 7 bases map to TRBD1. Germline CDR1 and CDR2: MNHNY and SVGAGI (reference sequence). V lost 7 bases and J lost 0; bases outside the gene matches: 6. This CDR3 is built from 15 residues. The CDR3 is CASNPGGYSNQPQHF. CDR3 bases: TGTGCCAGCAATCCAGGGGGGTATAGCAATCAGCCCCAGCATTTT.

The chain links TRBV25-1 to TRBJ1-2; D not certain. This CDR3 is built from 16 residues. Germline CDR1 is MGHDK and CDR2 is SYGVNS. V lost 3 bases and J 4 bases, leaving 18 bases between the germline ends. DNA for the CDR3: TGTGCCAGCAGTGACCCTTCCCCAGCGGGTTCCTATGGCTACACCTTC. This encodes CASSDPSPAGSYGYTF.

This sequence joins TRBV19 and TRBJ1-4; 8 bases are a match to TRBD1. The CDR3 runs 15 residues. In germline, CDR1 is LNHDA, CDR2 SQIVND (reference sequence). Trimming took 6 bases from V and 7 from J; bases not matched to a gene: 10. CDR3 DNA: TGTGCCAGTAGCCCTTCAGGGGGCTCGGGTGAAAAACTGTTTTTT. Its protein is CASSPSGGSGEKLFF.

The V gene is TRBV6-5, the J gene TRBJ1-4; D is perhaps TRBD1 (5 bases). The CDR3 length is 16 residues. CDR1 MNHEY and CDR2 SVGAGI come from the germline V gene. V was clipped by 2 bases and J by 2 bases, with 12 bases between them. CDR3 DNA: TGTGCCAGCAGTTACGGGTCAGGGCCCACTAATGAAAAACTGTTTTTT. Translation: CASSYGSGPTNEKLFF.

The V gene is TRBV28, the J gene TRBJ2-1; 9 nucleotides align to TRBD2. The CDR3 extends over 15 amino acids. Germline assignment: CDR1 MDHEN and CDR2 SYDVKM. The V and J ends lost 5 bases and 8 bases, in that order; junction bases with no gene match: 10. The CDR3 here is CASSPTSGPLDEQFF. The CDR3 coding sequence is TGTGCCAGCAGTCCGACTAGCGGTCCTTTGGATGAGCAGTTCTTC. Complete variable domain (other parts from reference TRBV28 and TRBJ2-1): DVKVTQSSRYLVKRTGEKVFLECVQDMDHENMFWYRQDPGLGLRLIYFSYDVKMKEKGDIPEGYSVSREKKERFSLILESASTNQTSMYLCASSPTSGPLDEQFFGPGTRLTVL.

V is TRBV15 and J is TRBJ2-1; 11 positions match TRBD2. The CDR3 is 17 amino acids. V gave up 1 base and J gave up 7 bases; unmatched junction bases: 9. CDR1 LNHNV and CDR2 YYDKDF come from the germline V gene (reference sequence). The CDR3 here is CATSRVSGRAKKNEQFF. CDR3 DNA: TGTGCCACCAGCAGAGTTAGCGGGAGGGCCAAGAAGAATGAGCAGTTCTTC.

The rearrangement links TRBV18 to TRBJ1-2, with a possible D match to TRBD1 (6 bases). V lost 3 bases and J 4 bases, leaving 12 bases between the germline ends. Germline V gene sequence: CDR1 KGHSH, CDR2 LQKENI. This CDR3 is 14 amino acids long. CDR3 residues: CASSPAGEGYGYTF. CDR3 bases: TGTGCCAGCTCACCTGCAGGGGAGGGCTATGGCTACACCTTC.

This clone was seen a handful of times. The DNA of the CDR3 is TGCGCCAGCAGCTCCCGGGGCTCCTACGAGCAGTACTTC. Amino acid sequence: CASSSRGSYEQYF. The gene calls are TRBV5-1 and TRBJ2-7, with D perhaps matching TRBD2 (5 bases). This CDR3 has 13 residues. Deletions cut 3 bases from V and 0 bases from J, with 7 bases between. CDR1 and CDR2 from the germline V gene are SGHRS and YFSETQ.

The chain couples TRBV5-1 to TRBJ2-1; 8 bases align to TRBD1. Germline values: CDR1 SGHRS, CDR2 YFSETQ. V was clipped by 3 bases and J by 5 bases; unmatched bases: 10. There are 16 residues in the CDR3. The CDR3 reads CASSWRGTGPNNEQFF. The CDR3 nucleotides read TGCGCCAGCAGCTGGCGCGGGACAGGCCCTAACAATGAGCAGTTCTTC.

A few counts support this clone. The rearrangement joins TRBV5-4 to TRBJ1-4; D is unclear. V lost 1 base to trimming and J lost 8 bases, with 12 bases between them. CDR3 size: 14 residues. Germline V CDR1 and CDR2: SGHNT, YYREEE (reference sequence). This CDR3 reads CASSLFGGGEKLFF. The CDR3 DNA follows: TGTGCCAGCAGCTTGTTCGGAGGTGGGGAAAAACTGTTTTTT. The variable domain in full, with the rest retrieved from reference TRBV5-4 and TRBJ1-4, is ETGVTQSPTHLIKTRGQQVTLRCSSQSGHNTVSWYQQALGQGPQFIFQYYREEENGRGNFPPRFSGLQFPNYSSELNVNALELDDSALYLCASSLFGGGEKLFFGSGTQLSVL.

This clone was counted only a few times. V gene TRBV18 combines with J gene TRBJ2-7; the match to TRBD1 covers 9 bases. V shed 4 bases and J 6 bases; nucleotides not matched to a gene: 10. Germline V gene lookup returns CDR1 KGHSH and CDR2 LQKENI. The CDR3 contains 15 residues. CDR3 DNA: TGTGCCAGCTCACGAACCGGGACAGGGACGGGCGAGCAGTACTTC. Translated, it gives CASSRTGTGTGEQYF.

The genes are TRBV7-2 and TRBJ2-1; 9 positions agree with TRBD2. The length of the CDR3 is 15 residues. Germline CDR1 SGHTA, CDR2 FQGNSA. Trimming removed 4 bases from V and 5 bases from J; junction bases left unmatched: 6. The CDR3 DNA sequence: TGTGCCAGCAGCTCCATAGCGGGAGCCAACAATGAGCAGTTCTTC. This gives the protein CASSSIAGANNEQFF.

The chain has TRBV19 and TRBJ2-7, with 10 bases that match TRBD2. J lost 4 bases, V lost 8 bases, and 5 bases had no gene match. The length of the CDR3 is 13 residues. Germline assignment: CDR1 LNHDA and CDR2 SQIVND (reference sequence). The CDR3 DNA follows: TGTGCCAGTGCGAGCGGGAGGGGGTACGAGCAGTACTTC. Its translation is CASASGRGYEQYF.

The V gene is TRBV28, the J gene TRBJ2-7; 7 nucleotides align to TRBD1. This CDR3 spans 12 amino acids. J gave up 10 bases and V 7 bases, and 10 bases lay outside the gene matches. Germline V gene lookup returns CDR1 MDHEN and CDR2 SYDVKM. The CDR3: CASKAGTASQYF. The CDR3 coding sequence is TGTGCCAGCAAAGCCGGGACAGCCTCCCAGTACTTC.

The gene calls are TRBV5-8 and TRBJ2-7, with 13 bases identical to TRBD2. After removal of 4 bases from V and 4 bases from J, the junction contained 5 bases not matched to a gene. Germline CDR1 is SGHTS and CDR2 is YDEGEE. This CDR3 is built from 15 residues. CDR3 region: CASSGGTSGVYEQYF. The CDR3 nucleotides are TGTGCCAGCAGCGGTGGGACTAGCGGGGTATACGAGCAGTACTTC.

Only one count was recorded for this clone. The chain combines TRBV11-1 with TRBJ2-3, with D tentatively TRBD2 (5 bases). V shed 0 bases and J shed 6 bases, with 13 bases lying between them. The CDR3 loop spans 15 amino acids. CDR1 and CDR2 (germline): SGHAT, FQDESV (reference sequence). In DNA form, the CDR3 reads TGTGCCAGCAGCTTAGCGCTCGCAGGCGGGGATACGCAGTATTTT. This translates into CASSLALAGGDTQYF.

The chain combines TRBV9 with TRBJ1-5, with TRBD1 matching 9 bases. The CDR3 has 15 residues. Unmatched junction bases numbered 0, after V lost 0 bases and J lost 2 bases. Germline V gives CDR1 SGDLS, CDR2 YYNGEE. The CDR3 is CASSVGTGGNQPQHF. CDR3 in DNA: TGTGCCAGCAGCGTAGGGACAGGGGGCAATCAGCCCCAGCATTTT.